Below, one T cell receptor beta chain is given with its context. Its antigen remains unknown. The CDR3 length is 12 residues. Germline CDR1 is LNHNV and CDR2 is YYDKDF (reference sequence). V was pared by 7 bases and J by 6 bases, with 4 bases of the junction left unmatched. The PCR used 60 Vbeta and 13 Jbeta primers. Using immunoSEQ multiplex PCR, the repertoire was profiled, and TCRdb retains in-frame clones only, with some absent. This table holds 120,000 or so clones, around 74% found once. This sample is drawn from a study of cytomegalovirus exposure and HLA in healthy donors. Study-wide findings and caveats: Specificity of three CMV-associated chains for CMV antigens was verified in vitro. Earlier analysis found most TCR beta V segments productive about 87% or about 30% of the time.

Sequences were obtained from PBMCs. This chain links TRBV15 with TRBJ2-3, with 7 bases matching TRBD1. This receptor was obtained from a woman in her forties or fifties in good health and CMV-seropositive. The CDR3 region has the DNA TGTGCCACCAAGGGGGCTTGGGATACGCAGTATTTT. As protein: CATKGAWDTQYF.